Shown below are 29 T cell receptor beta chains from a single sample sequenced in a study of OX40 agonist ivuxolimab in advanced cancers. Library preparation used the immunoSEQ multiplex PCR assay. TCRdb stores this immuneACCESS table with in-frame sequences only. Part of the clones is absent; in the studies checked, under half of the shortfall reflects unresolved V genes, and no reason is known for the rest. This sample comprises tens of thousands of clones, approximately 91% of them detected only once. About 0.3% of the sample goes to the ten largest clones. The starting material was CD4+ or CD8+ T cells sorted from blood, obtained in a trial of the OX40 agonist ivuxolimab. The source of these receptors is an adult with an advanced solid tumor such as melanoma, head and neck, liver or kidney cancer.

This rearrangement joins TRBV5-1 to TRBJ2-5, with a possible D match to TRBD2 (6 bases). Trimming stripped 0 bases from V and 3 bases from J, with 12 bases between. The germline V gene has CDR1 SGHRS and CDR2 YFSETQ. This CDR3 spans 15 amino acids. The CDR3 DNA is TGCGCCAGCAGCTTGGCCGGGACTCGAAAAGAGACCCAGTACTTC. Its translation: CASSLAGTRKETQYF.

The chain has TRBV7-3 and TRBJ2-1; 10 nucleotides line up with TRBD2. The CDR3 has 15 residues. Germline loops: CDR1 SGHTA, CDR2 FQGTGA. The V and J ends lost 5 bases and 4 bases, in that order; junction bases with no gene match: 5. The CDR3 protein is CASSTPSGSYNEQFF. DNA for the CDR3: TGTGCCAGCAGCACACCTAGCGGGAGTTACAATGAGCAGTTCTTC.

This chain links TRBV7-9 with TRBJ2-7; D is uncertain. There are 13 residues in the CDR3. V was cut by 2 bases and J by 2 bases, with 7 bases left in between. The V gene's germline CDR1 is SEHNR and CDR2 FQNEAQ (reference sequence). CDR3 amino acids: CASSLTSAYEQYF. The CDR3 DNA sequence: TGTGCCAGCAGCTTAACTTCCGCCTACGAGCAGTACTTC.

The genes are TRBV11-2 and TRBJ2-3; D unclear. V shed 0 bases and J shed 0 bases, with 4 bases lying between them. Germline-derived CDR1 and CDR2 are SGHAT and FQNNGV. The CDR3 is 14 amino acids. The CDR3 is CASSLDISTDTQYF. CDR3 nucleotides: TGTGCCAGCAGCTTAGATATTAGCACAGATACGCAGTATTTT.

The chain is built from TRBV7-3 and TRBJ2-2; no firm D call. CDR1 is SGHTA, CDR2 FQGTGA, per germline. V lost 2 bases and J 0 bases, leaving 7 bases between the germline ends. The CDR3 has 15 residues. The CDR3 DNA reads TGTGCCAGCAGCTTAGGTGCTTCGAACACCGGGGAGCTGTTTTTT. This sequence encodes CASSLGASNTGELFF.

The gene calls are TRBV5-6 and TRBJ1-1; D is ambiguous. Germline lookup yields CDR1 SGHDT and CDR2 YYEEEE. The CDR3 totals 10 residues. V lost 2 bases, J lost 12 bases, and 8 bases lay in between. The CDR3 bases are TGTGCCAGCAGCTTTACGAGGCCTTTCTTT. Its translation is CASSFTRPFF.

The CDR3 DNA reads as TGTGCCAGTAGTATCGCGGGAAATGAAAAACTGTTTTTT. Its protein is CASSIAGNEKLFF. The genes are TRBV19 and TRBJ1-4; no reliable D call. V lost 3 bases and J 5 bases, leaving 7 bases between the germline ends. Germline V gene sequence: CDR1 LNHDA, CDR2 SQIVND (reference sequence). The CDR3 spans 13 residues.

V and J are TRBV11-1 and TRBJ2-1; weak D call: TRBD2 (6 bases). V lost 1 base and J 7 bases, leaving 20 bases between the germline ends. Germline loops: CDR1 SGHAT, CDR2 FQDESV (reference sequence). The CDR3 runs to 17 residues. In DNA, the CDR3 is TGTGCCAGCAGCTTAGGAGGGAGGAGCGGGTGGGGGAATGAGCAGTTCTTC. It encodes CASSLGGRSGWGNEQFF.

This chain uses TRBV14 with TRBJ2-1; TRBD2 agrees at 10 bases. V lost 4 bases to trimming and J lost 5 bases; unmatched junction nucleotides: 8. Germline-derived CDR1 and CDR2 are SGHDN and FVKESK. This CDR3 comprises 16 residues. The CDR3 protein is CASSLTGTSAHNEQFF. The CDR3 bases are TGTGCCAGCAGCCTGACCGGGACTAGCGCCCACAATGAGCAGTTCTTC.

This chain links TRBV10-3 with TRBJ1-4; TRBD1 agrees at 8 bases. The ends lost 2 bases at V and 7 bases at J; junction bases unmatched: 3. Germline V CDR1 and CDR2: ENHRY, SYGVKD. CDR3 length: 14 residues. Written as DNA, the CDR3 is TGTGCCATCAGTGAGAGACAGGGGTTTGAAAAACTGTTTTTT. It encodes CAISERQGFEKLFF.

The rearrangement joins TRBV11-2 to TRBJ2-1, with 14 nucleotides matching TRBD2. Per germline, CDR1 SGHAT and CDR2 FQNNGV. J lost 4 bases, V lost 5 bases, and 10 bases had no gene match. The CDR3 has 18 residues. The CDR3 here is CASSPRTSGRRLYNEQFF. The CDR3 DNA reads as TGTGCCAGCAGCCCGCGGACTAGCGGGAGGCGACTTTACAATGAGCAGTTCTTC. Looking up the rest from reference TRBV11-2 and TRBJ2-1 gives the full variable domain: EAGVAQSPRYKIIEKRQSVAFWCNPISGHATLYWYQQILGQGPKLLIQFQNNGVVDDSQLPKDRFSAERLKGVDSTLKIQPAKLEDSAVYLCASSPRTSGRRLYNEQFFGPGTRLTVL.

The chain recombines TRBV14 with TRBJ2-2; 9 bases agree with TRBD2. This CDR3 region has 15 residues. J lost 3 bases, V lost 4 bases, and 3 bases had no gene match. Germline lookup yields CDR1 SGHDN and CDR2 FVKESK. CDR3 sequence reads: CASSRSGRYTGELFF. The CDR3 nucleotides are TGTGCCAGCAGCCGCAGCGGGAGGTACACCGGGGAGCTGTTTTTT.

J is TRBJ2-1 and V is TRBV6-1; D may match TRBD1 or TRBD2 (6 bases each). V was cut by 2 bases and J by 6 bases, with 14 bases left in between. Germline assignment: CDR1 MNHNS and CDR2 SASEGT. CDR3 length equals 15 residues. The CDR3 DNA is TGTGCCAGCAGTGAATGGGGGGCAATCTTCAATGAGCAGTTCTTC. Protein product: CASSEWGAIFNEQFF.

The gene calls are TRBV6-5 and TRBJ2-7, with 9 bases fitting TRBD2. The trim removed 7 bases at V and 2 bases at J, leaving 6 bases unmatched. CDR1 and CDR2 from the germline V gene are MNHEY and SVGAGI. The CDR3 is 14 residues long. CDR3 DNA sequence: TGTGCCAGCAACGGAGCGGGAGGAACCTACGAGCAGTACTTC. Translated, it gives CASNGAGGTYEQYF.

The chain recombines TRBV6-5 with TRBJ1-5; D is unresolved. Looked up from germline, CDR1 is MNHEY and CDR2 is SVGAGI. V was cut by 8 bases and J by 0 bases, with 8 bases left in between. This CDR3 spans 13 amino acids. Here the CDR3 reads CASSTNSNQPQHF. CDR3 bases: TGTGCCAGCTCCACGAATAGCAATCAGCCCCAGCATTTT.

The chain carries TRBV7-3 and TRBJ2-1; 7 bases agree with TRBD1. Trimming cost V 4 bases and J 10 bases; bases outside gene matches: 4. The germline gives CDR1 SGHTA, CDR2 FQGTGA. There are 12 residues in the CDR3. The CDR3: CASSSQDREQFF. DNA of the CDR3: TGTGCCAGCAGCTCCCAGGACAGGGAGCAGTTCTTC.

V gene TRBV5-1 combines with J gene TRBJ2-7, with TRBD2 matching over 7 bases. Unmatched junction bases numbered 4, after V lost 4 bases and J lost 0 bases. The CDR3 loop spans 14 amino acids. Germline V gives CDR1 SGHRS, CDR2 YFSETQ. As DNA, the CDR3 is TGCGCCAGCAGCCGGGAGGTATTCTCCTACGAGCAGTACTTC. Protein product: CASSREVFSYEQYF.

This sequence joins TRBV6-5 and TRBJ1-1; tentatively, D is TRBD1 (5 bases). The V end was cut by 8 bases, the J end by 4 bases, with 20 bases between. CDR3 length: 15 residues. Germline V lookup: CDR1 MNHEY, CDR2 SVGAGI. CDR3 DNA: TGTGCCAGCTATACCAGAGCGGGGCGCTTCACTGAAGCTTTCTTT. Its protein product is CASYTRAGRFTEAFF.

This clone was detected only a few times. Other DNA sequences in the same sample also yield this CDR3. The chain carries TRBV11-2 and TRBJ2-1; TRBD2 matches at 12 bases. Germline V gene data show CDR1 as SGHAT and CDR2 as FQNNGV. This CDR3 contains 16 residues. V trimming: 6 bases; J trimming: 2 bases; junction bases outside the gene matches: 5. The CDR3 region has the DNA TGTGCCAGCAGGCGGACTAGCGGGAATACCTACAATGAGCAGTTCTTC. Translation gives CASRRTSGNTYNEQFF.

The V and J genes are TRBV18 and TRBJ2-5, with TRBD2 matching 12 bases. Per germline, CDR1 KGHSH and CDR2 LQKENI. The V segment lost 4 bases and the J segment 2 bases; nucleotides outside the gene matches: 2. The CDR3 totals 15 residues. The CDR3 spells CASSLLAGGQETQYF. The CDR3 coding sequence is TGTGCCAGCTCACTTCTAGCGGGAGGGCAAGAGACCCAGTACTTC.

The chain is built from TRBV2 and TRBJ1-1; 9 positions agree with TRBD1. This CDR3 is built from 17 residues. Germline CDR1 SNHLY, CDR2 FYNNEI. Trimming cost V 0 bases and J 5 bases; bases outside gene matches: 10. The chain's CDR3 is CASSEALLGTGFTEAFF. The CDR3, as DNA: TGTGCCAGCAGTGAAGCGCTTCTTGGGACAGGGTTTACTGAAGCTTTCTTT.

V usage is TRBV6-1 and J usage is TRBJ2-7, with 9 bases lining up with TRBD2. The CDR3 runs to 13 residues. The V segment lost 7 bases and the J segment 1 base; nucleotides outside the gene matches: 2. The germline V gene encodes CDR1 MNHNS and CDR2 SASEGT. CDR3 coding DNA: TGTGCCAGCACTCTAGCGGGGTCCTACGAGCAGTACTTC. Translated: CASTLAGSYEQYF.

CDR3: CASSPVLTGPSYNEQFF. The CDR3 nucleotides are TGTGCCAGCAGCCCTGTTCTAACCGGGCCCTCCTACAATGAGCAGTTCTTC. V and J are TRBV5-6 and TRBJ2-1, with D unresolved. Deletions cut 4 bases from V and 0 bases from J, with 17 bases between. The CDR3 is 17 amino acids. In germline, CDR1 is SGHDT, CDR2 YYEEEE.

The V and J genes are TRBV10-3 and TRBJ1-1, with D tentatively TRBD1 (6 bases). Germline V lookup: CDR1 ENHRY, CDR2 SYGVKD. The CDR3 extends over 15 amino acids. Between the trimmed V and J ends, which lost 3 bases and 0 bases, there was a span of 11 bases. In DNA form, the CDR3 reads TGTGCCATCAGTGACCCCAGGGGATTGAACACTGAAGCTTTCTTT. Translated, it gives CAISDPRGLNTEAFF.

About this clone: One end of the junction fails to match germline, which may point to a read error. Other DNA sequences from this sample encode an identical CDR3 as well. J is TRBJ1-5 and V is TRBV5-5; 9 nucleotides match TRBD1. The germline V gene has CDR1 SGHKS and CDR2 YYEKEE (reference sequence). The CDR3 covers 15 residues. CDR3 residues: CASSLDGQGLGPQHF. Written as DNA, the CDR3 is TGCGCCAGCAGCTTGGACGGACAGGGGTTAGGGCCCCAGCATTTT.

The CDR3 protein is CASSVTGATNEKLFF. In DNA form, the CDR3 reads TGTGCCAGCAGTGTAACAGGGGCTACGAATGAAAAACTGTTTTTT. The chain combines TRBV6-1 with TRBJ1-4, with 7 bases lining up with TRBD1. Germline V gene lookup returns CDR1 MNHNS and CDR2 SASEGT. The CDR3 contains 15 residues. Trimming at V came to 4 bases and at J to 5 bases, leaving 7 bases not matched to a gene.

The CDR3 bases are TGCAGCGTTAAGGGACGGCTACAATACGAGCAGTACTTC. Amino acid sequence: CSVKGRLQYEQYF. The rearrangement links TRBV29-1 to TRBJ2-7; perhaps D is TRBD1 or TRBD2 (5 bases each). The CDR3 extends over 13 amino acids. Trimming removed 5 bases from V and 4 bases from J, with 15 bases in between. Per germline, CDR1 SQVTM and CDR2 ANQGSEA.

The V call is TRBV2, the J call TRBJ2-2; D unresolved. The germline V and J ends were trimmed by 6 bases and 0 bases, with 8 bases remaining between them. The CDR3 spans 14 residues. Germline CDR1 SNHLY, CDR2 FYNNEI. The CDR3 DNA reads TGTGCCAGCAGAGTGGGCCCGAACACCGGGGAGCTGTTTTTT. Translated, it gives CASRVGPNTGELFF. Combining the CDR3 with reference TRBV2 and TRBJ2-2 gives the whole variable domain EPEVTQTPSHQVTQMGQEVILRCVPISNHLYFYWYRQILGQKVEFLVSFYNNEISEKSEIFDDQFSVERPDGSNFTLKIRSTKLEDSAMYFCASRVGPNTGELFFGEGSRLTVL.

This clone was seen a few times. V usage is TRBV2 and J usage is TRBJ2-3; 8 bases are a match to TRBD2. J lost 4 bases, V lost 4 bases, and 13 bases had no gene match. CDR3 size: 17 residues. Germline assignment: CDR1 SNHLY and CDR2 FYNNEI. The CDR3 here is CASSVEREWGGADTQYF. The CDR3 coding sequence is TGTGCCAGCAGTGTGGAGCGGGAGTGGGGGGGGGCAGATACGCAGTATTTT.